There are a few counts of the clone carrying this T cell receptor (beta chain). Its antigen is as yet unknown. TCRdb recomputed calls from the 5' RACE reads with MiXCR, one row per CDR3 protein. The table has about 280,000 distinct CDR3 sequences, 8% to 9% seen once. The data were obtained in a study of T-cell memory formation after mild COVID-19. Overall study results and limits: Day 15 to 85 contracting clones showed balanced CD4/CD8; day 15 to 37 expanders favored CD4+. The finding that pre-infection memory included some responding clones suggested that cross-reactive memory joined. Clones which contracted sat mainly in CM and EM if CD4+, and in EMRA if CD8+.

Germline-derived CDR1 and CDR2 are MNHNY and SVGAGI (reference sequence). The junction had 16 bases not matched to a gene; V was cut back by 1 base and J by 5 bases. The CDR3 is 18 amino acids. The source of this sequence is a man younger than 30 who had mild COVID-19 (a few samples of this study predate the infection). Cell type and time point are not known. Material for sequencing was PBMCs or a T cell subset sorted from them (not recorded which). V and J are TRBV6-6 and TRBJ1-2; TRBD1 matches at 7 bases. CDR3 in amino acids: CASSYFRQGTRILYGYTF. The CDR3 nucleotides read TGTGCCAGCAGTTACTTCCGACAGGGAACGAGAATACTTTATGGCTACACCTTC.